A selection of T cell receptor beta chains follows, all from one sample in a study of shared clonotypes between healthy human individuals. Repertoires were generated with immunoSEQ multiplex PCR, while TCRdb's copy carries only in-frame clones and drops some. The repertoire holds some 2 million clones, roughly 94% seen once, with roughly 1% in the top ten. The source material was naive CD8+ T cells sorted from blood. These receptor sequences come from a man between 18 and 35 years old in good health. Both conserved end residues are trimmed from each CDR3.

CDR3aa | j_gene | v_gene
ASSPLASGRLLSYEQY | TRBJ2-7 | TRBV7-9
ASSLARYLAGYNEQF | TRBJ2-1 | TRBV5-6
ASSPGAYEQY | TRBJ2-7 | TRBV13
ASSQGVGSPLH | TRBJ1-6 | TRBV6-1
ASSESQGTNEKLF | TRBJ1-4 | TRBV7-8
ASSGNLGYEQY | TRBJ2-7 | TRBV27
ASRPDPGHSNTEAF | TRBJ1-1 | TRBV7-9
ASSAEGWSPLH | TRBJ1-6 | TRBV27
ASSSGQNYEQY | TRBJ2-7 | TRBV5-4
ASSPPGAGELF | TRBJ2-2 | TRBV18
ASSLEGSGDTQY | TRBJ2-3 | TRBV5-6
ASSYHGTQY | TRBJ2-3 | TRBV6-5
ASSLSLAGNNEQF | TRBJ2-1 | TRBV5-6
ASSPGPGTTYYEQY | TRBJ2-7 | TRBV4-1
ASSDRDRGSHGYT | TRBJ1-2 | TRBV9
ASSLGGQLTEAF | TRBJ1-1 | TRBV27
ASSVVGLEADTQY | TRBJ2-3 | TRBV9
ASSQASGVISYEQY | TRBJ2-7 | TRBV4-1
ASSQDTGTSYEQY | TRBJ2-7 | TRBV4-3
ASSLGGTYEQY | TRBJ2-7 | TRBV5-1
ASSQLEGMNTEAF | TRBJ1-1 | TRBV4-2
ASSQEGFEQF | TRBJ2-1 | TRBV4-1
ASSEEDSSGNTIY | TRBJ1-3 | TRBV10-2
ASSLILAGNYNEQF | TRBJ2-1 | TRBV5-4
AWNRPGLAGGLASYNEQF | TRBJ2-1 | TRBV30
ASSHPAGAKNIQY | TRBJ2-4 | TRBV14
ASSFGQGRQYEQY | TRBJ2-7 | TRBV7-9
ASSYDDYEAF | TRBJ1-1 | TRBV6-6
ASSPKNQDFEAF | TRBJ1-1 | TRBV5-1
ASSPTSDPYEQY | TRBJ2-7 | TRBV27
ASSLASGTQETQY | TRBJ2-5 | TRBV6-5
SVEGVMNTEAF | TRBJ1-1 | TRBV29-1
ASSLAGAGGPTGELF | TRBJ2-2 | TRBV5-1
ASSYVAGDYQETQY | TRBJ2-5 | TRBV6-5
AWSVSGDSRTAF | TRBJ1-1 | TRBV30
ASDRTGANTGELF | TRBJ2-2 | TRBV6-1
ASSDLMTGATSYEQY | TRBJ2-7 | TRBV7-8
ASSVANENTEAF | TRBJ1-1 | TRBV9
ASSWTGDPYGYT | TRBJ1-2 | TRBV27
ASSWRTQNTGELF | TRBJ2-2 | TRBV7-2
ASSATLAGEYNEQF | TRBJ2-1 | TRBV9
ASSGQGSPYNSPLH | TRBJ1-6 | TRBV27
ASSYSIQVGELF | TRBJ2-2 | TRBV6-5
ASSSTGAGITEAF | TRBJ1-1 | TRBV27
ASSQVFSREQETQY | TRBJ2-5 | TRBV4-1
ASSPRDVLYGYT | TRBJ1-2 | TRBV27
ASSPGLTTYEQY | TRBJ2-7 | TRBV5-4
ASSAWDSLNQPQH | TRBJ1-5 | TRBV5-6
AWSTGVGYT | TRBJ1-2 | TRBV30
SVDPGTGSLGYT | TRBJ1-2 | TRBV29-1
ASSLGGLKYTDTQY | TRBJ2-3 | TRBV5-1
ASSWTSGETQY | TRBJ2-5 | TRBV7-9
ASSQVGGGTEAF | TRBJ1-1 | TRBV4-1
ASSSDLYEQY | TRBJ2-7 | TRBV27
ASSSGTSGSTGELF | TRBJ2-2 | TRBV5-6
ACSGTGPYEQY | TRBJ2-7 | TRBV30
ATSRATNEQF | TRBJ2-1 | TRBV7-9
ASRGHLTFEAF | TRBJ1-1 | TRBV2